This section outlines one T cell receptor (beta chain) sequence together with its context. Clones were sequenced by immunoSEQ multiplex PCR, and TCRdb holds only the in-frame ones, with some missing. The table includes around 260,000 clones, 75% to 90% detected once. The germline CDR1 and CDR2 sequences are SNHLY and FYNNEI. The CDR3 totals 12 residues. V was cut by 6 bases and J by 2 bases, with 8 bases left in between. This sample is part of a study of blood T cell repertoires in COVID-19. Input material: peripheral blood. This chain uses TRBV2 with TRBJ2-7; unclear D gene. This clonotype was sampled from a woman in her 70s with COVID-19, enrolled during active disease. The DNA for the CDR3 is TGTGCCAGCAGCGCCTGGCCCTACGAGCAGTACTTC. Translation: CASSAWPYEQYF.